The 24 T cell receptor beta chains in this list originate from one sample, sequenced in a study of shared clonotypes between healthy human individuals. Clones were read by immunoSEQ multiplex PCR, and TCRdb kept only the in-frame ones, dropping some. This sample has 700,000 or so clones, with around 72% found just once. The sequencing input was memory CD4+ T cells sorted from blood. The subset denotes: CD45RA-negative fraction. The receptors originated from a woman younger than 45 in good health.

The chain carries TRBV6-5 and TRBJ1-4; D may be TRBD1 (5 bases). V was pared by 6 bases and J by 4 bases, with 12 bases between. In germline, CDR1 is MNHEY, CDR2 SVGAGI. The CDR3 totals 14 residues. CDR3 region: CASRRGRFNEKLFF. As DNA, the CDR3 is TGTGCCAGCAGACGGGGGAGGTTTAATGAAAAACTGTTTTTT.

This clone showed up just a few times. The V gene is TRBV18, the J gene TRBJ2-1; D may be TRBD1 or TRBD2 (6 bases each). The CDR3 has 18 amino acids. Germline values: CDR1 KGHSH, CDR2 LQKENI. Between the trimmed V and J ends, which lost 2 bases and 6 bases, there was a span of 23 bases. CDR3 bases: TGTGCCAGCTCACCAAGGAGGTCGGGGGCTAAATTCGGCAATGAGCAGTTCTTC. This encodes CASSPRRSGAKFGNEQFF.

This clone was detected a few times. V and J are TRBV5-1 and TRBJ2-7; TRBD1 aligns across 8 bases. Looked up from germline, CDR1 is SGHRS and CDR2 is YFSETQ. Germline trimming cut 4 bases from V and 6 bases from J; bases unmatched to any gene: 6. There are 13 residues in the CDR3. CDR3 coding DNA: TGCGCCAGCAGCCCAGGACAGGGAGGCGAGCAGTACTTC. This gives the protein CASSPGQGGEQYF.

V and J are TRBV9 and TRBJ2-3; the D gene could be TRBD1 or TRBD2 (6 bases each). The CDR3 is 15 amino acids. The V end lost 0 bases, the J end lost 3 bases, and 11 bases lay between the germline ends. CDR1 is SGDLS and CDR2 is YYNGEE in the germline V gene. The CDR3 DNA reads as TGTGCCAGCAGCGTAGTTGGGGGGCTGACAGATACGCAGTATTTT. Translated, it gives CASSVVGGLTDTQYF.

This clone occurred once. V is TRBV29-1 and J is TRBJ2-7, with D unresolved. The V and J ends lost 6 bases and 2 bases respectively, with 17 bases between them. Germline V lookup: CDR1 SQVTM, CDR2 ANQGSEA. The CDR3 is made up of 14 amino acids. CDR3 nucleotides: TGCAGCGTGGAAACAAAAGCCCCCCCCTACGAGCAGTACTTC. This sequence encodes CSVETKAPPYEQYF.

The chain employs TRBV19 and TRBJ2-7; 7 bases match TRBD1. From germline, CDR1 is LNHDA and CDR2 SQIVND (reference sequence). V lost 3 bases, J lost 2 bases, and 4 bases stayed unmatched. This CDR3 is 14 amino acids long. The CDR3 DNA reads TGTGCCAGTAGTATCCGACAGGGTCCCTACGAGCAGTACTTC. As protein: CASSIRQGPYEQYF. The whole variable domain, remainder taken from reference TRBV19 and TRBJ2-7, is DGGITQSPKYLFRKEGQNVTLSCEQNLNHDAMYWYRQDPGQGLRLIYYSQIVNDFQKGDIAEGYSVSREKKESFPLTVTSAQKNPTAFYLCASSIRQGPYEQYFGPGTRLTVT.

This clone was seen repeatedly, ten times or more. The chain carries TRBV6-5 and TRBJ2-2, with 9 nucleotides matching TRBD2. The CDR3 has 13 residues. CDR1 and CDR2 (germline): MNHEY, SVGAGI. This chain's CDR3 is CSSRVAGAGELFF. The DNA for the CDR3 is TGTTCAAGCAGGGTAGCGGGAGCCGGGGAGCTGTTTTTT.

This clone was recorded only once. This chain links TRBV7-2 with TRBJ2-1; 12 nucleotides line up with TRBD2. This CDR3 contains 18 residues. V trimming: 5 bases; J trimming: 5 bases; junction bases outside the gene matches: 13. Looked up from germline, CDR1 is SGHTA and CDR2 is FQGNSA. The CDR3 nucleotides are TGTGCCAGCAGCACCCCGGGCCTAGCGGGGGGGAGCCACAATGAGCAGTTCTTC. Residues: CASSTPGLAGGSHNEQFF.

The chain couples TRBV28 to TRBJ2-3; TRBD1 is a possible D gene (6 bases). Per the germline V gene, CDR1 is MDHEN and CDR2 is SYDVKM. The V and J ends lost 6 bases and 0 bases respectively, with 13 bases between them. This CDR3 is 15 amino acids long. In nucleotides, the CDR3 is TGTGCCAGCAGCCTCGGGACACTCAGCACAGATACGCAGTATTTT. It encodes CASSLGTLSTDTQYF.

This chain uses TRBV11-2 with TRBJ2-2; D is uncertain. Trimming left V 6 bases short and J 2 bases short, with 16 bases between. This CDR3 contains 16 residues. Germline-derived CDR1 and CDR2 are SGHAT and FQNNGV. The CDR3 is CASRGISIPNTGELFF. In DNA, the CDR3 is TGTGCCAGCAGAGGTATCTCAATTCCCAACACCGGGGAGCTGTTTTTT.

The V and J genes are TRBV7-9 and TRBJ1-4, with D possibly matching TRBD1 (5 bases). V gave up 2 bases and J gave up 7 bases, with 14 bases separating them. The CDR3 runs 15 residues. In germline, CDR1 is SEHNR, CDR2 FQNEAQ (reference sequence). CDR3: CASSLFVGGSEKLFF. CDR3 sequence (DNA): TGTGCCAGCAGCTTATTTGTTGGGGGGAGTGAAAAACTGTTTTTT.

The chain carries TRBV5-4 and TRBJ1-1; 7 bases map to TRBD1. Germline assignment: CDR1 SGHNT and CDR2 YYREEE (reference sequence). This CDR3 region has 16 residues. V was clipped by 2 bases and J by 10 bases; unmatched bases: 17. Written as DNA, the CDR3 is TGTGCCAGCAGCTTCATAACAGGGGCAGGGGACCTGGGAGCTTTCTTT. This translates into CASSFITGAGDLGAFF.

This clone showed up many times. V and J are TRBV28 and TRBJ1-4; 9 bases are shared with TRBD1. Per germline, CDR1 MDHEN and CDR2 SYDVKM. The V and J ends lost 7 bases and 8 bases, in that order; junction bases with no gene match: 8. The CDR3 has 14 residues. The CDR3 region is CASTRDRVNEKLFF. The DNA of the CDR3 is TGTGCCAGCACCCGGGACAGGGTCAACGAAAAACTGTTTTTT.

The sample holds many counts of this clone. The chain employs TRBV19 and TRBJ2-2, with D possibly being TRBD1 (6 bases). Trimming pared 3 bases from V and 4 bases from J, leaving 12 bases between. CDR3 length: 15 amino acids. Looked up from germline, CDR1 is LNHDA and CDR2 is SQIVND (reference sequence). DNA of the CDR3: TGTGCCAGTAGTATGGGCACAGGGTTCACCGGGGAGCTGTTTTTT. As protein: CASSMGTGFTGELFF.

About this clone: The junction departs from germline at one end; a sequencing error may be responsible. J is TRBJ1-5 and V is TRBV25-1; D remains ambiguous. The V gene's germline CDR1 is MGHDK and CDR2 SYGVNS. The length of the CDR3 is 13 residues. This CDR3 is CASSDHSYQPQHF. CDR3 in DNA: TGTGCCAGCAGTGATCATAGCTATCAGCCCCAGCATTTT.

This clone was counted a few times. The chain combines TRBV29-1 with TRBJ2-1; D unclear. There are 12 residues in the CDR3. Germline V gives CDR1 SQVTM, CDR2 ANQGSEA. Trimming took off 3 bases at V and 7 bases at J, with 10 bases between the two ends. In DNA form, the CDR3 reads TGCAGCGTTGATGTGTCCGGGAATGAGCAGTTCTTC. It specifies CSVDVSGNEQFF.

The chain is built from TRBV7-6 and TRBJ2-3; TRBD1 is a possible D gene (5 bases). There are 17 residues in the CDR3. Germline V gives CDR1 SGHVS, CDR2 FNYEAQ. Between the trimmed V and J ends, which lost 5 bases and 1 base, there was a span of 19 bases. CDR3 bases: TGTGCCAGCAGCCCTATAGTGCAGGGAAGAGGCACAGATACGCAGTATTTT. This translates into CASSPIVQGRGTDTQYF. Full variable domain (missing parts from reference TRBV7-6 and TRBJ2-3): GAGVSQSPRYKVTKRGQDVALRCDPISGHVSLYWYRQALGQGPEFLTYFNYEAQQDKSGLPNDRFSAERPEGSISTLTIQRTEQRDSAMYRCASSPIVQGRGTDTQYFGPGTRLTVL.

The DNA of the CDR3 is TGTGCCAGCAGCAATCAGGGGGGTCCCAAAAACATTCAGTACTTC. This sequence encodes CASSNQGGPKNIQYF. The chain has TRBV21-1 and TRBJ2-4; TRBD1, the table's D call, was not compared with the DNA. TRBV21-1 is flagged as a pseudogene. The CDR3 sequence is 15 residues long.

V and J are TRBV5-1 and TRBJ2-7; 7 bases map to TRBD2. The germline gives CDR1 SGHRS, CDR2 YFSETQ. The CDR3 is made up of 15 amino acids. The V gene end was trimmed by 4 bases and the J gene end by 5 bases; junction bases not matched to a gene: 12. This chain's CDR3 is CASSTRRGVWDEQYF. The CDR3 DNA follows: TGCGCCAGCAGCACCCGACGGGGGGTCTGGGACGAGCAGTACTTC.

The rearrangement links TRBV6-5 to TRBJ1-2; 7 bases fit TRBD1. The CDR3 consists of 14 residues. Germline V gene data show CDR1 as MNHEY and CDR2 as SVGAGI. J gave up 2 bases and V 6 bases, and 6 bases lay outside the gene matches. The CDR3 nucleotides are TGTGCCAGCAGCCAAACAGGGGCCAACTATGGCTACACCTTC. This encodes CASSQTGANYGYTF.

The chain combines TRBV5-6 with TRBJ1-3, with TRBD1 as a possible D gene (5 bases). Germline-derived CDR1 and CDR2 are SGHDT and YYEEEE. V lost 4 bases, J lost 4 bases, and 15 bases lay in between. CDR3 size: 15 residues. The CDR3 here is CASSPPTEGGNTIYF. In nucleotides, the CDR3 is TGTGCCAGCAGCCCCCCCACGGAGGGGGGAAACACCATATATTTT.

This clone was found once. This chain joins TRBV11-2 and TRBJ1-4; a possible D gene is TRBD1 (5 bases). The CDR3 is made up of 19 amino acids. CDR1 and CDR2 from the germline V gene are SGHAT and FQNNGV. V dropped 4 bases and J dropped 0 bases, with 21 bases sitting between them. CDR3 sequence: CASSSNTLGGPATNEKLFF. The CDR3 DNA is TGTGCCAGCAGCTCCAACACACTTGGGGGTCCGGCAACTAATGAAAAACTGTTTTTT.

This chain links TRBV27 with TRBJ2-2, with 7 bases fitting TRBD2. The CDR3 consists of 15 residues. CDR1 is MNHEY and CDR2 is SMNVEV in the germline V gene (reference sequence). V lost 2 bases to trimming and J lost 6 bases; unmatched junction nucleotides: 6. CDR3 DNA sequence: TGTGCCAGCAGTTTAAGGGCGGGAGTAGCCGGGGAGCTGTTTTTT. Its translation is CASSLRAGVAGELFF.

CDR3 coding DNA: TGTGCCAGCAGCCCCGGACGAGGTGAAAAACTGTTTTTT. Protein sequence: CASSPGRGEKLFF. This rearrangement joins TRBV11-3 to TRBJ1-4; D is ambiguous. Trimming left V 5 bases short and J 7 bases short, with 11 bases between. CDR1 and CDR2 from the germline V gene are SGHNT and YENEEA. The CDR3 extends over 13 amino acids.